The 25 T cell receptor beta chains below were found in one sample sequenced in a study of radiotherapy plus CTLA-4 blockade in lung cancer. The data were produced by immunoSEQ multiplex PCR, yet TCRdb's version contains in-frame clones alone and is incomplete. Altogether approximately 73,000 clones are present, 80% to 90% being singletons, with the ten largest covering around two fifths. Here the sequenced sample was peripheral blood, taken from a patient treated with radiotherapy plus ipilimumab. The receptors were sampled from a human donor with non-small cell lung cancer that progressed on radiotherapy plus ipilimumab.

A word on this clone: It is likely a read error: a sequence one base away is far more abundant. No conserved phenylalanine or tryptophan is present at the end of the CDR3, so a read error is the likely explanation. No DNA is shown, since the ends of the CDR3 on it are uncertain; the CDR3 is the one TCRdb lists. The rearrangement links TRBV21-1 to TRBJ1-1. TRBV21-1 is a documented pseudogene. The CDR3 region is 8 residues in length, termini included. The CDR3 sequence: CASRGRGA.

This clone counts as hyperexpanded (1% or more). The chain carries TRBV18 and TRBJ1-1; D ambiguous. The V gene's germline CDR1 is KGHSH and CDR2 LQKENI. CDR3 size: 16 residues. The V and J ends lost 0 bases and 1 base respectively, with 12 bases between them. CDR3 sequence reads: CASSPPSRGTNTEAFF. Written as DNA, the CDR3 is TGTGCCAGCTCACCACCGAGCCGGGGAACGAACACTGAAGCTTTCTTT.

The chain carries TRBV27 and TRBJ1-4; D may be TRBD1 (6 bases). The CDR3 runs 13 residues. The V end lost 10 bases, the J end lost 4 bases, and 13 bases lay between the germline ends. Germline loops: CDR1 MNHEY, CDR2 SMNVEV (reference sequence). This CDR3 reads CAIYREVNEKLFF. CDR3 nucleotides: TGTGCCATCTACAGGGAGGTTAATGAAAAACTGTTTTTT.

This chain connects TRBV27 to TRBJ2-1; D gene unclear. Germline V gene sequence: CDR1 MNHEY, CDR2 SMNVEV (reference sequence). V was cut by 3 bases and J by 6 bases, with 12 bases left in between. The CDR3 has 14 amino acids. Here the CDR3 DNA reads TGTGCCAGCAGTTTTCAAAGAATTAGCAATGAGCAGTTCTTC. As protein: CASSFQRISNEQFF.

This sequence joins TRBV5-6 and TRBJ2-1, with D unresolved. Germline CDR1 and CDR2: SGHDT and YYEEEE. The CDR3 runs to 16 residues. The V end was cut by 4 bases, the J end by 6 bases, with 20 bases between. CDR3 DNA sequence: TGTGCCAGCAGCAGGTTTAGAAATCAAGTTACCAATGAGCAGTTCTTC. Its protein product is CASSRFRNQVTNEQFF.

The chain joins TRBV6-6 to TRBJ2-1; 7 bases are a match to TRBD2. Unmatched junction bases numbered 7, after V lost 5 bases and J lost 9 bases. Germline loops: CDR1 MNHNY, CDR2 SVGAGI (reference sequence). The CDR3 consists of 13 residues. CDR3 residues: CASSPRLAAEQFF. The CDR3 region has the DNA TGTGCCAGCAGTCCCCGACTAGCAGCTGAGCAGTTCTTC.

The chain recombines TRBV19 with TRBJ1-2; 7 positions agree with TRBD1. Germline CDR1 LNHDA, CDR2 SQIVND (reference sequence). V was clipped by 3 bases and J by 7 bases; unmatched bases: 8. This CDR3 comprises 14 residues. CDR3 nucleotide sequence: TGTGCCAGTAGTATGTGGGCCCGGACAGGTGGCTACACCTTC. Translation gives CASSMWARTGGYTF.

This clone appeared a single time. As DNA, the CDR3 is TGTGCAGGGGCGGAGATAAAGGAAAAACTGTTTTTT. It codes for CAGAEIKEKLFF. The chain carries TRBV2 and TRBJ1-4, with D possibly being TRBD1 (5 bases). Germline V gene data show CDR1 as SNHLY and CDR2 as FYNNEI. The CDR3 covers 12 residues.

This clone was seen just once. The genes are TRBV6-5 and TRBJ2-3; possibly TRBD2 for D (6 bases). V was shortened by 0 bases and J by 7 bases, with 14 bases between the two germline ends. The CDR3 spans 15 residues. Germline values: CDR1 MNHEY, CDR2 SVGAGI. The CDR3 spells CASSYSSGSGNTQYF. As DNA, the CDR3 is TGTGCCAGCAGTTACTCGAGCGGGTCTGGGAATACGCAGTATTTT.

In DNA form, the CDR3 reads TGTGCCAGCGGAAAGACAGGGCTGAACACTGAAGCTTTCTTT. Residues: CASGKTGLNTEAFF. The chain is built from TRBV6-6 and TRBJ1-1, with TRBD1 matching 7 bases. J lost 0 bases, V lost 8 bases, and 6 bases had no gene match. Germline V CDR1 and CDR2: MNHNY, SVGAGI (reference sequence). The CDR3 contains 14 residues.

The rearrangement links TRBV6-5 to TRBJ2-1, with 9 bases aligning to TRBD2. Trimming at V came to 0 bases and at J to 15 bases, leaving 15 bases not matched to a gene. Per the germline V gene, CDR1 is MNHEY and CDR2 is SVGAGI. This CDR3 is built from 16 residues. The DNA for the CDR3 is TGTGCCAGCAGTTACTCATTGGCTCTGTCTAGCGGGATTGCGTTCTTC. Translating it yields CASSYSLALSSGIAFF.

The rearrangement uses TRBV2 and TRBJ1-1; unclear D gene. Trimming left V 2 bases short and J 0 bases short, with 13 bases between. This CDR3 has 16 residues. Germline assignment: CDR1 SNHLY and CDR2 FYNNEI. The CDR3 coding sequence is TGTGCCAGCAGTGAAACGGCCCAACTTATGAACACTGAAGCTTTCTTT. As protein: CASSETAQLMNTEAFF.

Turning to this clone: At one boundary the junction diverges from the germline segment, which might be a read error. The chain has TRBV6-6 and TRBJ1-3; TRBD1 might be the D (5 bases). The CDR3 contains 15 residues. Per germline, CDR1 MNHNY and CDR2 SVGAGI (reference sequence). The CDR3 bases are TGTGCCAGCAGTTTGGGGCCCGGGGCTGGGAACACCATATATTTT. Amino acid sequence: CASSLGPGAGNTIYF.

The chain links TRBV5-6 to TRBJ1-6; 8 positions match TRBD1. The CDR3 is 18 amino acids. The ends lost 3 bases at V and 8 bases at J; junction bases unmatched: 16. Germline V gene data show CDR1 as SGHDT and CDR2 as YYEEEE. CDR3 in amino acids: CASSYLETGERLYSPLHF. The DNA for the CDR3 is TGTGCCAGCAGCTATTTGGAGACAGGGGAGCGGCTGTATTCACCCCTCCACTTT.

The rearrangement joins TRBV28 to TRBJ2-7, with TRBD1 matching over 12 bases. Germline trimming cut 4 bases from V and 6 bases from J; bases unmatched to any gene: 10. CDR1 and CDR2 (germline): MDHEN, SYDVKM. The CDR3 has 16 amino acids. CDR3 in amino acids: CASSSYTGTGGFEQYF. The CDR3 DNA reads TGTGCCAGCAGTTCCTATACCGGGACAGGGGGCTTCGAGCAGTACTTC.

The genes are TRBV28 and TRBJ2-3; the D is unclear. CDR3 size: 12 residues. V was clipped by 5 bases and J by 2 bases, with 5 bases between them. From germline, CDR1 is MDHEN and CDR2 SYDVKM. The CDR3 reads CASSTNTDTQYF. The DNA of the CDR3 is TGTGCCAGCAGTACGAACACAGATACGCAGTATTTT.

The gene calls are TRBV10-3 and TRBJ2-3; a weak D match, TRBD2 (6 bases). Trimming stripped 7 bases from V and 3 bases from J, with 8 bases between. In germline, CDR1 is ENHRY, CDR2 SYGVKD. CDR3 length: 12 residues. The CDR3 DNA is TGTGCCATCAACCGGGGGACAGATACGCAGTATTTT. This encodes CAINRGTDTQYF.

V usage is TRBV7-3 and J usage is TRBJ2-1, with 14 bases fitting TRBD2. Germline CDR1 and CDR2: SGHTA and FQGTGA. V lost 5 bases to trimming and J lost 1 base; unmatched junction nucleotides: 4. This CDR3 contains 17 residues. As DNA, the CDR3 is TGTGCCAGCAGCCCCGGGACTAGCGGGAGTTCCTACAATGAGCAGTTCTTC. It specifies CASSPGTSGSSYNEQFF.

This clone occurred a few times. CDR3 bases: TGTGCCAGCAGTGCATGGGACAGTGCCTACGAGCAGTACGTC. Encoded protein: CASSAWDSAYEQYV. This chain links TRBV2 with TRBJ2-7, with TRBD1 matching 7 bases. Per the germline V gene, CDR1 is SNHLY and CDR2 is FYNNEI. V was pared by 4 bases and J by 2 bases, with 5 bases of the junction left unmatched. The CDR3 is 14 residues long.

V and J are TRBV6-1 and TRBJ2-7, with 13 bases fitting TRBD2. Germline V gives CDR1 MNHNS, CDR2 SASEGT. The CDR3 has 14 amino acids. The V segment lost 4 bases and the J segment 3 bases; nucleotides outside the gene matches: 0. The CDR3 reads CASSGLAGGYEQYV. The CDR3 coding sequence is TGTGCCAGCAGTGGACTAGCGGGAGGCTACGAGCAGTACGTC.

The chain recombines TRBV30 with TRBJ2-1; 7 positions match TRBD1. V shed 5 bases and J 8 bases; nucleotides not matched to a gene: 6. The CDR3 is 12 amino acids. The V gene's germline CDR1 is GTSNPN and CDR2 SVGIG (reference sequence). In DNA form, the CDR3 reads TGTGCCTGGCAGGGGGTAGACGATGAGCAGTTCTTC. Its translation is CAWQGVDDEQFF.

The rearrangement joins TRBV7-2 to TRBJ2-1, with D hard to call. This CDR3 has 17 amino acids. Trimming shortened V by 1 base and J by 0 bases, and 13 bases separated the two germline ends. CDR1 and CDR2 (germline): SGHTA, FQGNSA. CDR3 coding DNA: TGTGCCAGCAGCTTAGTGGGCAGCCCGAGCTCCTACAATGAGCAGTTCTTC. It encodes CASSLVGSPSSYNEQFF.

The rearrangement links TRBV9 to TRBJ2-7, with D unresolved. From germline, CDR1 is SGDLS and CDR2 YYNGEE. Trimming shortened V by 0 bases and J by 6 bases, and 13 bases separated the two germline ends. This CDR3 has 14 residues. The CDR3 spells CASSVDGRTGEQYF. The CDR3 nucleotides are TGTGCCAGCAGCGTAGATGGGCGGACGGGCGAGCAGTACTTC.

The CDR3 nucleotides are TGCGCCAGCAGCTTGGATAGCGGGAGTATTGAGCAGTTCTTC. Translation gives CASSLDSGSIEQFF. V and J are TRBV4-1 and TRBJ2-1, with 9 bases aligning to TRBD2. Trimming cost V 5 bases and J 9 bases; bases outside gene matches: 8. The CDR3 sequence is 14 residues long. Per the germline V gene, CDR1 is MGHRA and CDR2 is YSYEKL.

This chain connects TRBV4-1 to TRBJ1-2; a possible D gene is TRBD1 (6 bases). The CDR3 totals 17 residues. The germline V and J ends were trimmed by 5 bases and 6 bases, with 25 bases remaining between them. Germline-derived CDR1 and CDR2 are MGHRA and YSYEKL. This CDR3 is CASSTIGTYQVVHGYTF. The CDR3 nucleotides are TGCGCCAGCAGCACGATCGGGACATACCAAGTTGTTCATGGCTACACCTTC.